The 11 T cell receptor beta chains listed next were all sequenced from one sample in a study of blood T cells in healthy people across ages. For the second PCR, which ran for 7 to 11 cycles, a sample-barcoded 5' primer and a J-beta primer mix were used. TCRdb processed the 5' RACE reads anew with MiXCR; each CDR3 protein has one entry. The profile shows some 1.5 million distinct CDR3 sequences, roughly 28% of them singletons. Sequenced: blood. The receptor source for this set is a woman younger than 45 in good health.

V gene TRBV12-3 or TRBV12-4 combines with J gene TRBJ2-1; D possibly uses TRBD1 or TRBD2 (5 bases each). V was pared by 6 bases and J by 7 bases, with 19 bases between. The CDR3 is 15 amino acids. The DNA of the CDR3 is TGTGCCAGCAGGAATCTATTGTCGGGGCGGAATGAGCAGTTCTTC. As protein: CASRNLLSGRNEQFF.

The rearrangement joins TRBV2 to TRBJ2-7; 10 positions match TRBD1. The junction had 14 bases not matched to a gene; V was cut back by 8 bases and J by 7 bases. The CDR3 length is 15 residues. Germline CDR1 is SNHLY and CDR2 is FYNNEI. CDR3 nucleotides: TGTGCCAGCTCAGTCGCCGGGACAGGGGTCCCGGAGCAGTACTTC. Residues: CASSVAGTGVPEQYF.

This clonotype was recorded many times. The chain has TRBV7-6 and TRBJ2-1; 7 bases match TRBD2. The CDR3 loop spans 14 amino acids. V was pared by 4 bases and J by 6 bases, with 6 bases of the junction left unmatched. Germline assignment: CDR1 SGHVS and CDR2 FNYEAQ. CDR3 coding DNA: TGTGCCAGCAGCTCGGGACTACCTGGCAATGAGCAGTTCTTC. It is translated as CASSSGLPGNEQFF.

CDR3 in DNA: TGCGCCAGCAGCCAAGAAGGCGGGAACTATGGCTACACCTTC. Protein product: CASSQEGGNYGYTF. This chain joins TRBV4-3 and TRBJ1-2; D gene ambiguous. Germline V gene sequence: CDR1 LGHNA, CDR2 YSLEER. The CDR3 runs to 14 residues. Trimming stripped 0 bases from V and 2 bases from J, with 7 bases between.

The sample holds many counts of this clonotype. This chain uses TRBV5-1 with TRBJ2-7; D unclear. The CDR3 consists of 14 residues. The V and J ends lost 0 bases and 4 bases respectively, with 11 bases between them. Germline lookup yields CDR1 SGHRS and CDR2 YFSETQ. CDR3: CASSLELRGYEQYF. For the CDR3, the DNA is TGCGCCAGCAGCTTGGAATTGCGTGGTTACGAGCAGTACTTC. Full variable domain (rest looked up from reference TRBV5-1 and TRBJ2-7): KAGVTQTPRYLIKTRGQQVTLSCSPISGHRSVSWYQQTPGQGLQFLFEYFSETQRNKGNFPGRFSGRQFSNSRSEMNVSTLELGDSALYLCASSLELRGYEQYFGPGTRLTVT.

This clonotype was seen many times. The chain employs TRBV28 and TRBJ1-1; D may be TRBD1 (6 bases). CDR1 MDHEN and CDR2 SYDVKM come from the germline V gene. This CDR3 has 11 residues. The ends were cut back, 7 bases at V and 8 bases at J, with 11 bases in the middle. DNA of the CDR3: TGTGCCAGCATAGCAGGACAGGAAGCTTTCTTT. Its translation is CASIAGQEAFF.

About this clonotype: Given a much more abundant clone one base away, this may be a read error. The J gene is TRBJ2-7, the V gene TRBV2, with D unclear. Germline values: CDR1 SNHLY, CDR2 FYNNEI. CDR3 size: 12 residues. Trimming took 6 bases from V and 3 from J, leaving 9 bases between them. CDR3 sequence (DNA): TGTGCCAGCAGGGCAGACAACTACGAGCAGTACTTC. This sequence encodes CASRADNYEQYF. The variable domain in full, completed from reference TRBV2 and TRBJ2-7, reads EPEVTQTPSHQVTQMGQEVILRCVPISNHLYFYWYRQILGQKVEFLVSFYNNEISEKSEIFDDQFSVERPDGSNFTLKIRSTKLEDSAMYFCASRADNYEQYFGPGTRLTVT.

In this sample, this clonotype turned up a few times. This chain links TRBV12-3 or TRBV12-4 with TRBJ2-5, with a weak D call TRBD1 (6 bases). Trimming cost V 2 bases and J 4 bases, with 11 bases left between them. The CDR3 totals 14 residues. The CDR3 is CASSLSRGLETQYF. In DNA form, the CDR3 reads TGTGCCAGCAGTTTATCCAGGGGTCTAGAGACCCAGTACTTC.

This clonotype has only a few counts. The CDR3 coding sequence is TGTGCCAGCAGTCCACTAGCGGGGGTGGCGTTAGAGCAGTTCTTC. Amino acids: CASSPLAGVALEQFF. The chain couples TRBV6-1 to TRBJ2-1; 11 bases fit TRBD2. V was pared by 5 bases and J by 10 bases, with 10 bases of the junction left unmatched. The germline V gene has CDR1 MNHNS and CDR2 SASEGT. The CDR3 extends over 15 amino acids.

The sample holds a few counts of this clonotype. The chain combines TRBV5-1 with TRBJ1-2, with 7 bases identical to TRBD1. With V trimmed by 0 bases and J by 2 bases, 4 bases remained unmatched. The germline CDR1 and CDR2 sequences are SGHRS and YFSETQ. This CDR3 spans 15 amino acids. The CDR3 sequence is CASSLDSGGNYGYTF. CDR3 bases: TGCGCCAGCAGCTTGGACTCAGGGGGGAACTATGGCTACACCTTC.

The chain carries TRBV5-1 and TRBJ2-3; 10 bases agree with TRBD2. V was pared by 7 bases and J by 1 base, with 6 bases of the junction left unmatched. The CDR3 extends over 15 amino acids. Per the germline V gene, CDR1 is SGHRS and CDR2 is YFSETQ. The CDR3 region is CASEGGTSGTDTQYF. As DNA, the CDR3 is TGCGCCAGCGAAGGAGGGACTAGCGGCACAGATACGCAGTATTTT.